Here is one T cell receptor (beta chain) with its context. A single count supports this clone. Its antigen remains undetermined. The sample holds no much larger clone one base away, and base qualities are not on file. Library prep was done by the immunoSEQ multiplex PCR assay. A mixture of 60 forward primers for TCR Vbeta segments and 13 reverse primers for TCR Jbeta segments was used in the multiplex PCR. Amplification of the CDR3 region of rearranged TCR beta genes was performed with a multiplex PCR assay on genomic DNA. On the Illumina HiSeq System, the amplified TCR beta libraries were sequenced as 87-base-pair reads. The study's processing was this. A later analysis tallied some 79 million unique TCR beta chains across the 666 repertoires, and around 10 million of those chains were shared by two or more donors. Raw reads were error-corrected and collapsed into unique sequences by a nearest-neighbor algorithm in which closely related sequences were merged to remove PCR and sequencing errors. V, D and J gene segments were assigned by aligning CDR3 sequences to IMGT reference sequences. For a sequence to be retained, a match of at least six nucleotides was required to both a V gene segment and a J gene segment. A rearrangement was called productive if the CDR3 had no stop codons and remained in frame with V and J, and every other rearrangement was called non-productive. CDR3 was defined by IMGT convention, running from the second conserved V-encoded cysteine to the conserved J-encoded phenylalanine. In an earlier analysis of around 640 of the donors, sequences lacking an unambiguous match to a single V gene segment were excluded. An earlier analysis of 550 to 650 of the donors classified V segments as functional when productive rearrangements were above 56.7% and as segregating when the standard deviation between donors was above 5%. A statistical classification framework was built to diagnose cytomegalovirus status from the catalog of TCR beta chain sequences. A later analysis assigned V and J genes by comparing TCR nucleotide sequences with IMGT/GENE-DB human TR gene sequences. In a later analysis, CDR3 sequences and most-parsimonious VDJ recombination scenarios were assigned using the TCRdist pipeline. In a later analysis, each TCR beta chain was defined by its CDR3 amino acid sequence together with its V-gene family, and reads without a unique V-gene family were excluded. To address suspected cross-contamination and a sequencing artifact, a later analysis removed under 600 highly shared, low-generation-probability nucleotide sequences. In a later analysis, a clonal expansion index was calculated for each public chain from normalized within-repertoire ranks of inferred template counts. Generation probabilities in a later analysis came from a VDJ recombination model fitted to out-of-frame rearrangements, and those results were checked against IGoR. In a later analysis, TCR-TCR, TCR-HLA and TCR-CMV co-occurrence was scored with hypergeometric tests, and a repertoire-size bias correction was applied to TCR pairs. False discovery rates were estimated in a later analysis by permuting HLA or CMV assignments 20 times. In a later analysis, co-occurring TCRs were grouped using DBSCAN, with TCRdist sequence similarity added in when clustering inside HLA-allele-positive subsets. Repertoires with fewer than 30,000 or more than 120,000 public chains, plus five repertoires with anomalous nucleotide sharing, were excluded from co-occurrence clustering. Drawn from immuneACCESS, this table holds only the in-frame rearrangements with V and J called that TCRdb kept. Clones are partly lost; checked studies trace under half to an unresolved V gene and leave the rest unexplained. V and J calls and clone size are those listed in that table; D and trimming were worked out from the DNA. The table for this sample lists about 81,000 clones; about 87% of them were counted only once. About 2.3% of the sample goes to the ten largest clones.

From its cysteine to its phenylalanine, the CDR3 spans 14 amino acids. Only CDR3 DNA remains: 42 bases, in frame from the first base. Looking up the germline V gene (reference sequence) yields CDR1 MNHNY and CDR2 SVGAGI. V is pruned by 8 bases and J by 5 bases, leaving 8 bases of the junction without a gene match. This sample stems from a study of cytomegalovirus exposure and HLA in healthy donors (dated by TCRdb to between 2016 and 2019). Some background on the complete study: An earlier analysis of about 530 of the donors reported 276 Gb of sequence data and some 110 million unique TCR beta sequences obtained from around 180 million T cells. The genetic ancestry cluster associated with self-reported Caucasian donors included 70% to 85% of the 398 genotyped donors. Among about 360 genotyped donors of the cohort, an average of roughly 240,000 unique TCR beta nucleotide sequences were sequenced per donor, roughly 20% of them non-productive. A later analysis re-analyzed previously published TCR beta repertoires from 650 to 800 donors and added high-resolution HLA genotyping to study TCR occurrence patterns. To predict cytomegalovirus infection status, the study combined high-throughput TCR immunosequencing, statistical association of individual TCRs with disease status, and machine learning. Donor age, sex, ethnicity and CMV serostatus were compiled alongside the repertoire data. In addition to the first cohort of 650 to 800 subjects, a separate validation cohort of 130 or so different subjects was used. All discovery cohort repertoires had been generated on a single sequencing platform. Roughly 300 gigabases of sequencing data and approximately 85 million unique TCR sequences were included in an early release covering around 600 HLA-typed donors. HLA typing covered class I and class II loci at four-digit resolution. The number of donors typed differed by locus, with 629-630 for A, B, C, DRB1 and DQB1, 522 for DQA1, 600 to 610 for DPA1, and under 490 for DPB1. Because of strong linkage in the cohort, roughly five DR-DQ haplotypes were treated as single units for association and clustering. An earlier analysis of some 500 of the donors used high-throughput TCR beta sequencing to judge whether each TCR beta V gene segment behaved as functional or pseudogenic. The later analysis used no new phenotypic data to find candidate immune exposures, relying instead on TCR beta sequences and their occurrence across donors. Genome-wide SNP genotypes for about 65% of the roughly 670 donors were used in a later genetic analysis, which treated that subset as a discovery cohort. The study aimed to test whether signatures of past pathogen exposure could be identified by cataloging public T cell receptors. The T cell repertoires of 666 subjects were profiled by immunosequencing and related to cytomegalovirus serostatus. Findings and caveats that apply to the study as a whole: At a false discovery rate of 0.05, a later analysis linked some 17,000 TCR beta sequences to specific HLA alleles. A group of highly shared sequence variants was considered likely to be a technical artifact of the sequencing pipeline. Sequencing depth was assumed to be roughly uniform across donors in the presence/absence analyses, though that assumption may not hold. Cytomegalovirus status was reported to be diagnosed by the classifier with high specificity and sensitivity in both the original and validation cohorts. In vitro tests confirmed that a few of the cytomegalovirus-associated TCR beta chains recognize cytomegalovirus antigens. An association between a missense DCLRE1C variant and V-gene and J-gene trimming of TCR beta chains was found in a later genetic analysis and replicated in an independent cohort. A later analysis found that most CMV-associated TCR beta chains appeared HLA-restricted, with HLA associations seemingly driven largely by CMV exposure. A further reported finding was that TCR beta sequences accurately predicted the HLA-A and HLA-B alleles for most subjects in the first cohort. Because counts were too low, about 18 rarely observed V segments, including chromosome 9 orphons, were left out of the earlier analysis of several hundred of the donors. In a later genetic analysis, fewer N-insertions in productive TCRs were reported among donors in an Asian-associated ancestry cluster than the roughly 700-donor mean. Assigning TCR associations to individual alleles was difficult when HLA alleles, especially DR and DQ, strongly co-occurred. Linkage disequilibrium might explain the correlated functional status among segregating V segments, but an unknown experimental factor could not be excluded. Because the 87-base-pair reads could not distinguish some IMGT-functional V segments, including TRBV6-2 and TRBV6-3, those segments were excluded. Most TCR sequences were observed very rarely across donors, whereas some public TCRs were present in many individuals. In a later analysis, the rate of TCR association differed among HLA loci, with DRB1 alleles having the most associated TCRs and HLA-C alleles having the fewest. A total of some 180 TCR beta chains were listed by the study as associated with cytomegalovirus. The authors suggested that the approach could potentially be generalized to other disease states and immunological phenotypes. This cohort had only TCR beta chains sequenced, and the lack of alpha or paired-chain data limited which features could be detected. Because some donors lacked HLA typing at each locus, the association tests relied only on the typed subset. In an earlier analysis of about 550 of the donors, most TCR beta V segments were observed in productive rearrangements about 90% or about 30% of the time, broadly matching IMGT annotations. A later analysis reported that several top co-occurrence clusters appeared linked to parvovirus B19, influenza, CMV and Epstein-Barr virus. CMV serostatus was the only immune exposure information available for the cohort. A later analysis found that HLA-associated TCR beta chains were more clonally expanded and had lower generation probabilities than equally common non-associated chains.

The cohort consisted of some 730 healthy bone marrow donors. At the time of sampling, every cohort member was nominally healthy, though immune exposures that went unrecorded were likely present. The donor was CMV seronegative and belonged to the group of roughly 330 seronegative cohort members. A peripheral blood sample was collected from each donor, and TCR beta sequencing was performed on peripheral blood mononuclear cells. The Qiagen DNeasy Blood Extraction Kit was used to extract genomic DNA from the blood cell samples. Material: PBMCs. This receptor was obtained from a man aged 18 to 29 in good health and CMV-seronegative. The rearrangement joined TRBV6-6 to TRBJ2-5, with 10 bases matching TRBD1. The encoded CDR3 is CASDRTGGLETQYF. The sequence in DNA is TGTGCCAGCGACCGGACAGGGGGTCTGGAGACCCAGTACTTC.